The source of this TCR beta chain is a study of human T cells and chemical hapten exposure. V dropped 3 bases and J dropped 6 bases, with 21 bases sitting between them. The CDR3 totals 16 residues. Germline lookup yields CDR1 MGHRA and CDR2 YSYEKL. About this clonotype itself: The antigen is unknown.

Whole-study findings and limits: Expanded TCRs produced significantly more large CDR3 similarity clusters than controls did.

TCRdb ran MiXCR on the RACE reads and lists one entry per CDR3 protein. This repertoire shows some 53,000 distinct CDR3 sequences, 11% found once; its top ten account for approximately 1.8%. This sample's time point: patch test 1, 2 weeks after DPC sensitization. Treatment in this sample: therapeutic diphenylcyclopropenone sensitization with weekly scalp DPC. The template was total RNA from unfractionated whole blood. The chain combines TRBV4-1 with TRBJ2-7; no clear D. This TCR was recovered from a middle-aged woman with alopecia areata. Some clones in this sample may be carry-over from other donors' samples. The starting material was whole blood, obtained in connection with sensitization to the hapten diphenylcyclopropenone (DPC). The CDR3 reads CASSHGGDAAPGEQYF. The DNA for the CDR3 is TGCGCCAGCAGCCATGGCGGTGATGCCGCGCCGGGCGAGCAGTACTTC.